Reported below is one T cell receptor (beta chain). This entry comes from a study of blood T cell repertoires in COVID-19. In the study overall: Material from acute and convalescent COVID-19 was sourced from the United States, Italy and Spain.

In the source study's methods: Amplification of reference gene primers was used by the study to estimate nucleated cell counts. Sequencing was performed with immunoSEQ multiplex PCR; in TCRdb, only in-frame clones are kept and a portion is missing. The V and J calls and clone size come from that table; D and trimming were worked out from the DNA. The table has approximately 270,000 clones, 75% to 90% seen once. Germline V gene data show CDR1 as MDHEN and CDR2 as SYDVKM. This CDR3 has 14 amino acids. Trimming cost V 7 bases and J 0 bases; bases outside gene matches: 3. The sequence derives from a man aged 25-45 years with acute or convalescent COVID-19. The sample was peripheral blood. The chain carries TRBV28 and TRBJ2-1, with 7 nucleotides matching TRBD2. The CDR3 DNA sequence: TGTGCCAGCATGGGGGGGGGCTCCTACAATGAGCAGTTCTTC. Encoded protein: CASMGGGSYNEQFF.